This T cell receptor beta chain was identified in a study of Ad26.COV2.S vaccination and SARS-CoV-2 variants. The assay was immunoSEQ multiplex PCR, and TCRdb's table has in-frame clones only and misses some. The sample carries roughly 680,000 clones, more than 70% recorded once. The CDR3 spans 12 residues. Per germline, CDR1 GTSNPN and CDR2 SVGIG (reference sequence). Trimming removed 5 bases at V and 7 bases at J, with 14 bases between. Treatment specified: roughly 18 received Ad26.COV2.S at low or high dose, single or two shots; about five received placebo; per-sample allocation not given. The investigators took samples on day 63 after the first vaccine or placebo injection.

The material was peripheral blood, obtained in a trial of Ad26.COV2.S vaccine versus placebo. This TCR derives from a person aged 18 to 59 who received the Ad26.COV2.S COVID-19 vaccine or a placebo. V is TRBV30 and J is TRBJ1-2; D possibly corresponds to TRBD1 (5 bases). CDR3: CAWYKGLFGYTF. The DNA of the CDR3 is TGTGCCTGGTACAAGGGGCTATTTGGCTACACCTTC.